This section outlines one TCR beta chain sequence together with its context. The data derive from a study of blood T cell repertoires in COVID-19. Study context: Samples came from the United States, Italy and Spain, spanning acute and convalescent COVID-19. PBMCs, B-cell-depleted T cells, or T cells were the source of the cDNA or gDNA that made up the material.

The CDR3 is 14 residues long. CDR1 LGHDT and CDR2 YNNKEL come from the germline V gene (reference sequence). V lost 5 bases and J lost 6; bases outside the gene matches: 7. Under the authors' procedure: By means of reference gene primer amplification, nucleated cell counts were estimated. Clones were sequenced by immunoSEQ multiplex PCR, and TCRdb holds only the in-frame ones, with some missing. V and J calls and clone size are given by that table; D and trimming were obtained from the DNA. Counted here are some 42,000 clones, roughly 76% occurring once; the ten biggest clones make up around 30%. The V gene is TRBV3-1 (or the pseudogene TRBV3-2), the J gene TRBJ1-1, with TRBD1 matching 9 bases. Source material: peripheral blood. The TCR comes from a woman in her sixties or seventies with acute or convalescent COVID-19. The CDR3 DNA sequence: TGTGCCAGCAGCGAGGGACAGGGCATGGCTGAAGCTTTCTTT. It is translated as CASSEGQGMAEAFF.